These 26 T cell receptor beta chains came from one sample sequenced in a study of cytomegalovirus exposure and HLA in healthy donors. TCRdb's table, derived via immunoSEQ multiplex PCR, lists solely in-frame clones and lacks some. The sample lists about 330,000 clones, about nine tenths occurring once. The sequenced material came from PBMCs. All receptors come from a woman in her 30s in good health and CMV-seropositive.

The CDR3 coding sequence is TGTGCCAGCAGCACCCAGAGCACAGATACGCAGTATTTT. As protein: CASSTQSTDTQYF. This chain joins TRBV7-2 and TRBJ2-3; D call uncertain. CDR1 SGHTA and CDR2 FQGNSA come from the germline V gene. V lost 5 bases and J lost 0, with 6 bases in between. The CDR3 sequence is 13 residues long.

The chain combines TRBV2 with TRBJ1-1; no definite D call. CDR3 length: 11 amino acids. V was pared by 6 bases and J by 7 bases, with 9 bases between. Germline V gene lookup returns CDR1 SNHLY and CDR2 FYNNEI. The CDR3 coding sequence is TGTGCCAGCAGCCAAATACTTGAAGCTTTCTTT. Its translation: CASSQILEAFF.

The V gene is TRBV27, the J gene TRBJ2-7; TRBD1 matches at 7 bases. CDR1 and CDR2 (germline): MNHEY, SMNVEV (reference sequence). The CDR3 is 14 residues long. V dropped 3 bases and J dropped 3; count of bases not matched to a gene: 5. The CDR3 loop reads CASSFLGQDYEQYF. The CDR3 region has the DNA TGTGCCAGCAGTTTTTTAGGACAGGACTACGAGCAGTACTTC.

This clone was counted between two and nine times. This chain joins TRBV6-1 and TRBJ1-5, with D unclear. This CDR3 is built from 12 residues. V was cut by 5 bases and J by 0 bases, with 2 bases left in between. Germline V CDR1 and CDR2: MNHNS, SASEGT. CDR3 residues: CASSRSNQPQHF. DNA for the CDR3: TGTGCCAGCAGTCGTAGCAATCAGCCCCAGCATTTT.

CDR3 residues: CASSLVRTTNEKLFF. CDR3 in DNA: TGTGCCAGCAGTTTGGTCCGAACAACTAATGAAAAACTGTTTTTT. V and J are TRBV27 and TRBJ1-4; D remains ambiguous. Germline V gene sequence: CDR1 MNHEY, CDR2 SMNVEV (reference sequence). Between the trimmed V and J ends, which lost 3 bases and 0 bases, there was a span of 8 bases. The CDR3 contains 15 residues.

The chain uses TRBV7-2 and TRBJ2-1; no clear D gene. The CDR3 sequence is 14 residues long. CDR1 is SGHTA, CDR2 FQGNSA, per germline. V was shortened by 2 bases and J by 8 bases, with 13 bases between the two germline ends. Written as DNA, the CDR3 is TGTGCCAGCAGCTTACGAGCCCTCGTCGATGAGCAGTTCTTC. Translation: CASSLRALVDEQFF.

This clone was seen only once. V gene TRBV30 combines with J gene TRBJ2-3; 9 bases match TRBD1. The length of the CDR3 is 15 residues. The J segment lost 3 bases and the V segment lost 1 base, leaving 5 bases of the junction unmatched. The germline V gene has CDR1 GTSNPN and CDR2 SVGIG (reference sequence). Here the CDR3 DNA reads TGTGCCTGGAGTGCCTTGGGACAGGGAACAGATACGCAGTATTTT. This gives the protein CAWSALGQGTDTQYF.

The chain links TRBV6-1 to TRBJ2-7; a possible D gene is TRBD1 (6 bases). V was shortened by 7 bases and J by 3 bases, with 10 bases between the two germline ends. The CDR3 runs to 12 residues. The germline V gene has CDR1 MNHNS and CDR2 SASEGT. The CDR3 reads CASKGQIYEQYF. In DNA, the CDR3 is TGTGCCAGCAAAGGACAGATCTACGAGCAGTACTTC.

V is TRBV9 and J is TRBJ2-7; 11 positions agree with TRBD2. From germline, CDR1 is SGDLS and CDR2 YYNGEE. CDR3 length equals 17 residues. The V and J ends lost 0 bases and 4 bases, in that order; junction bases with no gene match: 9. Here the CDR3 reads CASSVDATSGILYEQYF. The CDR3 bases are TGTGCCAGCAGCGTAGATGCGACTAGCGGGATTTTATACGAGCAGTACTTC.

This clone was picked up one time. J is TRBJ1-4 and V is TRBV2; the D gene is possibly TRBD1 (6 bases). CDR3 length equals 22 residues. The V end was cut by 2 bases, the J end by 10 bases, with 38 bases between. Germline CDR1 is SNHLY and CDR2 is FYNNEI. The CDR3 sequence is CASSEQGLGSGKSVGASLKLFF. For the CDR3, the DNA is TGTGCCAGCAGTGAACAGGGCTTGGGGAGTGGGAAGAGCGTGGGGGCCTCGTTAAAACTGTTTTTT.

This clone came up a few times. The J gene is TRBJ2-5, the V gene TRBV10-3, with TRBD2 matching over 9 bases. In germline, CDR1 is ENHRY, CDR2 SYGVKD. Trimming cost V 4 bases and J 5 bases; bases outside gene matches: 2. This CDR3 is built from 13 residues. The CDR3 spells CAISGGGVETQYF. CDR3 nucleotides: TGTGCCATCAGTGGCGGGGGGGTTGAGACCCAGTACTTC.

V gene TRBV30 combines with J gene TRBJ1-2; D unclear. This CDR3 is built from 12 residues. CDR1 GTSNPN and CDR2 SVGIG come from the germline V gene (reference sequence). With 5 bases removed from V and 6 bases from J, the gap between germline ends came to 13 bases. The CDR3 DNA follows: TGTGCCTGGGGCCATCCTTTGGATGGCTACACCTTC. Translation: CAWGHPLDGYTF.

V and J are TRBV5-5 and TRBJ1-5, with 9 bases fitting TRBD1. This CDR3 comprises 15 residues. Germline lookup yields CDR1 SGHKS and CDR2 YYEKEE (reference sequence). V dropped 4 bases and J dropped 6; count of bases not matched to a gene: 8. The CDR3 spells CASSEDRGVGQPQHF. CDR3 in DNA: TGTGCCAGCAGCGAGGACAGGGGCGTAGGTCAGCCCCAGCATTTT.

The rearrangement links TRBV29-1 to TRBJ2-5, with 10 bases fitting TRBD2. Trimming at V came to 6 bases and at J to 4 bases, leaving 11 bases not matched to a gene. The germline V gene has CDR1 SQVTM and CDR2 ANQGSEA. The CDR3 is 15 amino acids. As DNA, the CDR3 is TGCAGCGTGTTACAGCGGGAGGGCCTATCAGAGACCCAGTACTTC. This encodes CSVLQREGLSETQYF.

V usage is TRBV5-1 and J usage is TRBJ2-5; D uncertain. Per germline, CDR1 SGHRS and CDR2 YFSETQ. The CDR3 runs to 15 residues. The ends were cut back, 2 bases at V and 2 bases at J, with 13 bases in the middle. CDR3 in amino acids: CASSFSGLTQETQYF. CDR3 nucleotides: TGCGCCAGCAGCTTTTCGGGCCTGACTCAAGAGACCCAGTACTTC.

This clone was counted at least ten times. V and J are TRBV2 and TRBJ1-3, with D possibly matching TRBD1 (6 bases). Trimming took 1 base from V and 2 from J, leaving 9 bases between them. Germline V CDR1 and CDR2: SNHLY, FYNNEI. The CDR3 is made up of 15 amino acids. CDR3 amino acids: CASSEVAGAGNTIYF. For the CDR3, the DNA is TGTGCCAGCAGTGAAGTGGCAGGGGCTGGAAACACCATATATTTT.

In the case of this clone: Possible read error: a much larger clone is one base away. Other DNA sequences from this sample encode an identical CDR3 as well. The genes are TRBV27 and TRBJ2-7; TRBD1 matches 10 bases. Losses at the gene ends were 4 bases for V and 2 bases for J; bases not matched to a gene: 2. This CDR3 contains 14 residues. Per the germline V gene, CDR1 is MNHEY and CDR2 is SMNVEV (reference sequence). This CDR3 reads CASSSGQGAYEQYF. For the CDR3, the DNA is TGTGCCAGCAGTTCCGGACAGGGGGCCTACGAGCAGTACTTC.

Concerning this clone: Other DNA sequences in the same sample also yield this CDR3. The V and J genes are TRBV7-2 and TRBJ2-7, with a possible D match to TRBD2 (5 bases). Trimming removed 3 bases from V and 4 bases from J, with 13 bases in between. In germline, CDR1 is SGHTA, CDR2 FQGNSA. CDR3 size: 14 residues. The CDR3 is CASSFSGGSYEQYF. CDR3 DNA sequence: TGTGCCAGCAGCTTCTCCGGAGGATCTTACGAGCAGTACTTC. The variable domain in full, completed from reference TRBV7-2 and TRBJ2-7, reads GAGVSQSPSNKVTEKGKDVELRCDPISGHTALYWYRQSLGQGLEFLIYFQGNSAPDKSGLPSDRFSAERTGGSVSTLTIQRTQQEDSAVYLCASSFSGGSYEQYFGPGTRLTVT.

The genes are TRBV28 and TRBJ2-7; perhaps TRBD1 as D (5 bases). The CDR3 totals 14 residues. Germline lookup yields CDR1 MDHEN and CDR2 SYDVKM. The germline V and J ends were trimmed by 5 bases and 2 bases, with 13 bases remaining between them. The CDR3 protein is CASSPGQLPYEQYF. The DNA for the CDR3 is TGTGCCAGCAGTCCAGGACAATTACCCTACGAGCAGTACTTC.

The chain couples TRBV6-1 to TRBJ1-2; 8 bases are shared with TRBD1. The length of the CDR3 is 19 residues. Germline loops: CDR1 MNHNS, CDR2 SASEGT. V was clipped by 0 bases and J by 2 bases; unmatched bases: 14. In DNA, the CDR3 is TGTGCCAGCAGTGAAGCGCCCCCCGTTCGGACAGGGATGAACTATGGCTACACCTTC. Protein sequence: CASSEAPPVRTGMNYGYTF.

The genes are TRBV13 and TRBJ2-1; D might be TRBD1 (5 bases). Trimming took off 5 bases at V and 3 bases at J, with 14 bases between the two ends. Per germline, CDR1 PRHDT and CDR2 FYEKMQ (reference sequence). The CDR3 is 15 amino acids. Here the CDR3 DNA reads TGTGCCAGCAGCCCCCCCCTGACAGACTACAATGAGCAGTTCTTC. This encodes CASSPPLTDYNEQFF.

The rearrangement links TRBV29-1 to TRBJ2-3, with D hard to call. The CDR3 runs 13 residues. Germline CDR1 is SQVTM and CDR2 is ANQGSEA. The V end lost 7 bases, the J end lost 0 bases, and 11 bases lay between the germline ends. The CDR3 loop is CSADVSSTDTQYF. As DNA, the CDR3 is TGCAGCGCGGACGTTTCTAGCACAGATACGCAGTATTTT.

The rearrangement links TRBV29-1 to TRBJ2-5, with 9 bases matching TRBD2. J gave up 5 bases and V 6 bases, and 7 bases lay outside the gene matches. The CDR3 is 13 amino acids. CDR1 and CDR2 from the germline V gene are SQVTM and ANQGSEA. The DNA for the CDR3 is TGCAGCGTCGGACTAGCGTTTAGGGAGACCCAGTACTTC. It codes for CSVGLAFRETQYF. Supplemented by reference TRBV29-1 and TRBJ2-5, the full variable domain reads SAVISQKPSRDICQRGTSLTIQCQVDSQVTMMFWYRQQPGQSLTLIATANQGSEATYESGFVIDKFPISRPNLTFSTLTVSNMSPEDSSIYLCSVGLAFRETQYFGPGTRLLVL.

V is TRBV27 and J is TRBJ2-7; D is ambiguous. The germline CDR1 and CDR2 sequences are MNHEY and SMNVEV (reference sequence). Trimming removed 1 base from V and 2 bases from J, with 9 bases in between. The CDR3 contains 14 residues. This chain's CDR3 is CASSLLGNPYEQYF. The CDR3 DNA follows: TGTGCCAGCAGTTTATTAGGGAATCCCTACGAGCAGTACTTC.

About this clone itself: Other nucleotide sequences in the sample specify the same CDR3. The J gene is TRBJ2-7, the V gene TRBV27; 9 nucleotides match TRBD2. V shed 2 bases and J 4 bases; nucleotides not matched to a gene: 3. The CDR3 spans 14 residues. The germline CDR1 and CDR2 sequences are MNHEY and SMNVEV (reference sequence). CDR3 loop: CASSLGAGGYEQYF. The CDR3 bases are TGTGCCAGCAGTTTAGGGGCGGGGGGGTACGAGCAGTACTTC.

This clone appeared once. The CDR3 DNA is TGTGCCAGCAGTTTCGGGACGGGAACCTACGAGCAGTACTTC. Protein product: CASSFGTGTYEQYF. The chain couples TRBV27 to TRBJ2-7; D possibly uses TRBD1 or TRBD2 (5 bases each). V shed 3 bases and J shed 2 bases, with 11 bases lying between them. The CDR3 length is 14 residues. Per germline, CDR1 MNHEY and CDR2 SMNVEV (reference sequence).